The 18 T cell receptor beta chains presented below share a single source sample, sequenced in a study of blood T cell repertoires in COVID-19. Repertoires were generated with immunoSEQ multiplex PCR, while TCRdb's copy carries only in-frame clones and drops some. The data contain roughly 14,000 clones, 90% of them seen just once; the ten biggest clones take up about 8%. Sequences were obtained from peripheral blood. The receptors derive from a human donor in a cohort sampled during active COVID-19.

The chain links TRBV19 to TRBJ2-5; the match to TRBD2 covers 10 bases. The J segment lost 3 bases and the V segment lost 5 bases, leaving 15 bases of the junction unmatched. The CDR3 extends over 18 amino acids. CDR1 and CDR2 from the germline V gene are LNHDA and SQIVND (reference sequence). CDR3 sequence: CASSSHRAGGPIEETQYF. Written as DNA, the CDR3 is TGTGCCAGTAGTTCCCATCGAGCGGGAGGGCCAATCGAAGAGACCCAGTACTTC. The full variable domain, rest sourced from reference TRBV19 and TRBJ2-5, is DGGITQSPKYLFRKEGQNVTLSCEQNLNHDAMYWYRQDPGQGLRLIYYSQIVNDFQKGDIAEGYSVSREKKESFPLTVTSAQKNPTAFYLCASSSHRAGGPIEETQYFGPGTRLLVL.

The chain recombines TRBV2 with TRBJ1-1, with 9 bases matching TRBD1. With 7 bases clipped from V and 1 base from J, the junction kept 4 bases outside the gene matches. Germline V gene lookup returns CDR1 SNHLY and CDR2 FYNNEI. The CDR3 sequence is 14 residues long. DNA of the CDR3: TGTGCCAGCACCGTACAGGGGGCGAACACTGAAGCTTTCTTT. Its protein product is CASTVQGANTEAFF.

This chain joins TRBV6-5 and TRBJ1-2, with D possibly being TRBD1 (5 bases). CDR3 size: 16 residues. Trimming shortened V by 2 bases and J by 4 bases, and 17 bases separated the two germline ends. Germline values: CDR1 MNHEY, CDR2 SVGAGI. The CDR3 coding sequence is TGTGCCAGCAGTTACACCCCCGGCGGGGGAAGCTATGGCTACACCTTC. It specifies CASSYTPGGGSYGYTF.

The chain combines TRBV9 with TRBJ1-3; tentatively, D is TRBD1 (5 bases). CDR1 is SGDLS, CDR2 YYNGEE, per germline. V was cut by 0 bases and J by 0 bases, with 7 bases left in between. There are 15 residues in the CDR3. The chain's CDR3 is CASSVVGGSGNTIYF. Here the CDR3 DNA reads TGTGCCAGCAGCGTAGTGGGGGGCTCTGGAAACACCATATATTTT. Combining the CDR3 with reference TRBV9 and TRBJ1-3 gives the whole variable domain DSGVTQTPKHLITATGQRVTLRCSPRSGDLSVYWYQQSLDQGLQFLIQYYNGEERAKGNILERFSAQQFPDLHSELNLSSLELGDSALYFCASSVVGGSGNTIYFGEGSWLTVV.

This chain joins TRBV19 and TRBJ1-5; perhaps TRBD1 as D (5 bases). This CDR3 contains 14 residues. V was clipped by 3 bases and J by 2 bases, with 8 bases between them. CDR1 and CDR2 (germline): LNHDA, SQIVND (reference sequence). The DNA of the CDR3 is TGTGCCAGTAGTATGGTCAGGGGCAATCAGCCCCAGCATTTT. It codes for CASSMVRGNQPQHF.

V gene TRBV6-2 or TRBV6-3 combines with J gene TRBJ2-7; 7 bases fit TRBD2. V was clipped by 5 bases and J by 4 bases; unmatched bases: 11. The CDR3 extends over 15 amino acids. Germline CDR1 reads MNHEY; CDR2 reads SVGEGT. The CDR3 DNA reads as TGTGCCAGCAGTCGCGGGAGTTCCGAAGCGTACGAGCAGTACTTC. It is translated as CASSRGSSEAYEQYF.

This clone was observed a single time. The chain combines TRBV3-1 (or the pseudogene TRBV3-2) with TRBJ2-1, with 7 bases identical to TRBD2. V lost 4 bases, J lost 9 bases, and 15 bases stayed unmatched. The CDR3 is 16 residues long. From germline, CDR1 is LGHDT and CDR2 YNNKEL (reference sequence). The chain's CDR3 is CASSPAQARGWGEQFF. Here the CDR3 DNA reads TGTGCCAGCAGCCCGGCCCAGGCGCGGGGGTGGGGTGAGCAGTTCTTC.

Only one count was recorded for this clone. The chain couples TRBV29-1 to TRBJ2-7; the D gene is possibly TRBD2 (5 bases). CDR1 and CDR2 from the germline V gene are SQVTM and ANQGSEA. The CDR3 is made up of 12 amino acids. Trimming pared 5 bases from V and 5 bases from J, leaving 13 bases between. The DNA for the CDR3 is TGCAGCGTTTGGCAGACCGGGGACGAGCAGTACTTC. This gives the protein CSVWQTGDEQYF.

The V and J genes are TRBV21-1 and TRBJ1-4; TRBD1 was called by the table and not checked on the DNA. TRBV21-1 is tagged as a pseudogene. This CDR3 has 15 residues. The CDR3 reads CASSQRQGLSEKLFF. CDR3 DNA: TGTGCCAGCAGCCAAAGACAGGGTTTAAGTGAAAAACTGTTTTTT.

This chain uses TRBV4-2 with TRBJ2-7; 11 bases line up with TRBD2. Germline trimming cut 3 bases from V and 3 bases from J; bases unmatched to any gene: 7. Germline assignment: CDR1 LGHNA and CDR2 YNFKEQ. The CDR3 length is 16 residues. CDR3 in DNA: TGTGCCAGCAGCCACGGGACTAGCGGCCCGGTCTACGAGCAGTACTTC. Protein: CASSHGTSGPVYEQYF.

CDR3 sequence: CASSQVAGGRLTDTQYF. The CDR3 DNA follows: TGTGCCAGCAGCCAAGTAGCGGGGGGGCGCCTCACAGATACGCAGTATTTT. This rearrangement joins TRBV3-1 (or the pseudogene TRBV3-2) to TRBJ2-3; 11 bases agree with TRBD2. The CDR3 has 17 residues. The germline V gene has CDR1 LGHDT and CDR2 YNNKEL (reference sequence). V lost 1 base, J lost 2 bases, and 5 bases stayed unmatched.

The CDR3 sequence: CASTGGSGANVLTF. In nucleotides, the CDR3 is TGCGCCAGTACAGGGGGCTCTGGGGCCAACGTCCTGACTTTC. This rearrangement joins TRBV5-1 to TRBJ2-6; TRBD1 matches 8 bases. Germline assignment: CDR1 SGHRS and CDR2 YFSETQ. After removal of 8 bases from V and 0 bases from J, the junction contained 1 base not matched to a gene. The CDR3 covers 14 residues.

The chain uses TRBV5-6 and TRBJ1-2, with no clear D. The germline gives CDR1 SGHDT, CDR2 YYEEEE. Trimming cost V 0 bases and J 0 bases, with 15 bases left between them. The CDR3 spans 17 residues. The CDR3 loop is CASSLGRQHTTNYGYTF. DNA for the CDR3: TGTGCCAGCAGCTTGGGTCGTCAGCACACTACTAACTATGGCTACACCTTC. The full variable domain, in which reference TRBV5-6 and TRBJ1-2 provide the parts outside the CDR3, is DAGVTQSPTHLIKTRGQQVTLRCSPKSGHDTVSWYQQALGQGPQFIFQYYEEEERQRGNFPDRFSGHQFPNYSSELNVNALLLGDSALYLCASSLGRQHTTNYGYTFGSGTRLTVV.

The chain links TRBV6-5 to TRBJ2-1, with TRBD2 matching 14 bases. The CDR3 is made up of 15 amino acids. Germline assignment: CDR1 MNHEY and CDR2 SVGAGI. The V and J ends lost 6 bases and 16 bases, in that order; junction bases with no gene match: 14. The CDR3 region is CASSPGTSGSPRGFF. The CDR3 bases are TGTGCCAGCAGCCCCGGGACTAGCGGGAGCCCCAGGGGATTCTTC.

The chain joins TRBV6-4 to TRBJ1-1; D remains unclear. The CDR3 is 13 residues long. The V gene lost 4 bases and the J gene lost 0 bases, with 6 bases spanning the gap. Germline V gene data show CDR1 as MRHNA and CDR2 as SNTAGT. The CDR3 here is CASSVQVNTEAFF. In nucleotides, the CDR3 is TGTGCCAGCAGTGTCCAGGTGAACACTGAAGCTTTCTTT.

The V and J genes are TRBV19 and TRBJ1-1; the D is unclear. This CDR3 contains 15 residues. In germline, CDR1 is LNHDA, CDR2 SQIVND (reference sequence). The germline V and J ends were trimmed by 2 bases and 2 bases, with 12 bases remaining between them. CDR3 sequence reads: CASSIIARGNTEAFF. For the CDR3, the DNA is TGTGCCAGTAGTATAATTGCCCGCGGAAACACTGAAGCTTTCTTT.

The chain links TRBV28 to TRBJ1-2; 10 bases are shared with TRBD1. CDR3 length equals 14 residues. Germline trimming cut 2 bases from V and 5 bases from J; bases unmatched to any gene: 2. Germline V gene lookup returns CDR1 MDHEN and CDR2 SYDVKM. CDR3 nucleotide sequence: TGTGCCAGCAGTTTAGGGGGACAGGGGTATGGCTACACCTTC. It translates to CASSLGGQGYGYTF.

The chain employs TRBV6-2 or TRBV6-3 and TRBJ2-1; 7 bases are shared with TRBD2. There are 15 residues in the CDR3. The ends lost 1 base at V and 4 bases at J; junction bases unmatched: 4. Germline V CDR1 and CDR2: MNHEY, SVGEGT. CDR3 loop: CASSYLAGVYNEQFF. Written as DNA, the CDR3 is TGTGCCAGCAGTTACTTGGCGGGGGTGTACAATGAGCAGTTCTTC.